Below, 2 T cell receptor beta chains from the same sample are listed, as sequenced in a study of PD-L1 blockade in urothelial cancer. This table comes from immunoSEQ multiplex PCR, and its TCRdb copy is limited to in-frame clones, with some not included. This table has about 88,000 clones, 85% to 95% appearing once. The sequencing here drew on PBMCs, taken around atezolizumab (anti-PD-L1) treatment. These receptors were taken from a man aged 60 to 69 with urothelial cancer.

This clone appeared a few times. The chain couples TRBV30 to TRBJ1-1, with unresolved D. V was trimmed by 0 bases and J by 4 bases, leaving 9 bases between them. The CDR3 runs 13 residues. Germline loops: CDR1 GTSNPN, CDR2 SVGIG (reference sequence). CDR3 residues: CAWSVALGTEAFF. The DNA for the CDR3 is TGTGCCTGGAGTGTAGCGCTCGGCACTGAAGCTTTCTTT.

J is TRBJ1-2 and V is TRBV9; D not certain. The V gene lost 4 bases and the J gene lost 0 bases, with 16 bases spanning the gap. The CDR3 runs 16 residues. CDR1 and CDR2 (germline): SGDLS, YYNGEE. The DNA for the CDR3 is TGTGCCAGCAGCAACGACAAGTCGGGGTCTAACTATGGCTACACCTTC. It encodes CASSNDKSGSNYGYTF.